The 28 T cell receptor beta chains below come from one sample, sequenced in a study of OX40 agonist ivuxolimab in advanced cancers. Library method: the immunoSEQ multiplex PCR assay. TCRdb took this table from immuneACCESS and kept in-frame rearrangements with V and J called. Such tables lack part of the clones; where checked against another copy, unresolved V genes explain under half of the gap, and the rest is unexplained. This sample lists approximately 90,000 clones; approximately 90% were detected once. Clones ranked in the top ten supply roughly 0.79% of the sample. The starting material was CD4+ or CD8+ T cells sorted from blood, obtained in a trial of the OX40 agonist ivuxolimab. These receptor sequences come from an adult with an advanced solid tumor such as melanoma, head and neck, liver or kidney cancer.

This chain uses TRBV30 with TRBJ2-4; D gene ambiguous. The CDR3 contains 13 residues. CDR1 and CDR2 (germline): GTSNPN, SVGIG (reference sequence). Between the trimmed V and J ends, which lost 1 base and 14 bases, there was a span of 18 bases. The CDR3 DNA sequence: TGTGCCTGGAGTGAGACGTCCTTATCCGGAAAGTACTTC. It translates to CAWSETSLSGKYF.

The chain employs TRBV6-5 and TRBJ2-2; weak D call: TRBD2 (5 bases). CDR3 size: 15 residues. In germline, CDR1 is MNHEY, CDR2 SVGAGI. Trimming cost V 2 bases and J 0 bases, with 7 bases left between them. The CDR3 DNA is TGTGCCAGCAGTTACGGGCGGGCGAACACCGGGGAGCTGTTTTTT. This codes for CASSYGRANTGELFF.

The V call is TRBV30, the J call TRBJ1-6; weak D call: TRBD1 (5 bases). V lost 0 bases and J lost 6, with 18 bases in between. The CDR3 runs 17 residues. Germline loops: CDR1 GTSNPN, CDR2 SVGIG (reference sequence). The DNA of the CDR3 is TGTGCCTGGAGTGTAGTCGAGTCGACAGTAGCTAATTCACCCCTCCACTTT. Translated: CAWSVVESTVANSPLHF.

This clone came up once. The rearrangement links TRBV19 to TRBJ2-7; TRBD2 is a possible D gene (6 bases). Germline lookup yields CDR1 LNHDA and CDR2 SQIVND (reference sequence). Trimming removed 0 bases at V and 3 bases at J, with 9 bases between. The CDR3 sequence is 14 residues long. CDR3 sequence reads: CASSIDPRGYEQYF. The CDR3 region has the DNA TGTGCCAGTAGTATAGATCCGCGGGGCTACGAGCAGTACTTC.

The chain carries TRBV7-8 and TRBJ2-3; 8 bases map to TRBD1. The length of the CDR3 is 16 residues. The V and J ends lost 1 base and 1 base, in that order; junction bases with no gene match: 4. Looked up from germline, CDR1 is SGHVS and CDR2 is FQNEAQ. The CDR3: CASSLVAGGRTDTQYF. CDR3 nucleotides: TGTGCCAGCAGCTTAGTGGCAGGGGGCCGCACAGATACGCAGTATTTT.

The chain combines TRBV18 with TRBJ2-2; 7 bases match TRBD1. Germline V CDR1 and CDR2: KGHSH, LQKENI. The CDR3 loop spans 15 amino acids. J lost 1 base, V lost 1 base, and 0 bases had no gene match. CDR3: CASSPRDRNTGELFF. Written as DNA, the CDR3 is TGTGCCAGCTCACCACGGGACAGGAACACCGGGGAGCTGTTTTTT.

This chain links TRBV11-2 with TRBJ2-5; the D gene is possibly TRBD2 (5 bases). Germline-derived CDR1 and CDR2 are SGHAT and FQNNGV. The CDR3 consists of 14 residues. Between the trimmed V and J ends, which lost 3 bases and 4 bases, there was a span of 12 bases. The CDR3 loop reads CASSLTSGGETQYF. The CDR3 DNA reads TGTGCCAGCAGCTTGACCAGCGGAGGAGAGACCCAGTACTTC.

The CDR3 loop is CASSSHPGYITEAFF. As DNA, the CDR3 is TGTGCCAGCAGTTCTCATCCGGGATATATCACTGAAGCTTTCTTT. The V gene is TRBV28, the J gene TRBJ1-1; no definite D call. The CDR3 loop spans 15 amino acids. Per the germline V gene, CDR1 is MDHEN and CDR2 is SYDVKM. Deletions cut 4 bases from V and 4 bases from J, with 16 bases between.

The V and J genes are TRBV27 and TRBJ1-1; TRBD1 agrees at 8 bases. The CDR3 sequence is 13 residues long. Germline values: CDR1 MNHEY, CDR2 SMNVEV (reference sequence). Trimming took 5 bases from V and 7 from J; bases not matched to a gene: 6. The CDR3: CASSARGRYEAFF. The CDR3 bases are TGTGCCAGCAGTGCCAGGGGGCGATATGAAGCTTTCTTT.

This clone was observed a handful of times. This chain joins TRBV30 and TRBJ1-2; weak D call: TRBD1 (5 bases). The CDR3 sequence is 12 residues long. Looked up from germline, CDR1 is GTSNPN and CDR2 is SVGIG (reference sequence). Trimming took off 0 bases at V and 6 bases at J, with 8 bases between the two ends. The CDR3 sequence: CAWSVQVHGYTF. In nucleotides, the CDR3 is TGTGCCTGGAGTGTACAGGTTCATGGCTACACCTTC.

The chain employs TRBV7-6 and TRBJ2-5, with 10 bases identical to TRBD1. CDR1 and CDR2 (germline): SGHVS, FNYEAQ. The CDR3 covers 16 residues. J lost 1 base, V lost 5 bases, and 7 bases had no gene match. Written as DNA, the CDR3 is TGTGCCAGCAGCACAATCCGGACAGGGGGCCAAGAGACCCAGTACTTC. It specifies CASSTIRTGGQETQYF.

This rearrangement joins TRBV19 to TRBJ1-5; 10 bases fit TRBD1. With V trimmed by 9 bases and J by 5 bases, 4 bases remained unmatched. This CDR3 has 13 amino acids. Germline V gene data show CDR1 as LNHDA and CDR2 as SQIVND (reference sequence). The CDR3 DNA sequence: TGTGCCAGCAGGGACAGGGGTTATCAGCCCCAGCATTTT. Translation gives CASRDRGYQPQHF.

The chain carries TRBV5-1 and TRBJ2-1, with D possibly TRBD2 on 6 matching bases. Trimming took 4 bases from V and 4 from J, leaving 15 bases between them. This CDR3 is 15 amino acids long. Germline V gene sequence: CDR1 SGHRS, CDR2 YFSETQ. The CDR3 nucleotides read TGCGCCAGCAGCCGGGATGGCGGGGTTTACAATGAGCAGTTCTTC. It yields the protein CASSRDGGVYNEQFF. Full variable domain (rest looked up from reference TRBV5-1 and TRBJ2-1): KAGVTQTPRYLIKTRGQQVTLSCSPISGHRSVSWYQQTPGQGLQFLFEYFSETQRNKGNFPGRFSGRQFSNSRSEMNVSTLELGDSALYLCASSRDGGVYNEQFFGPGTRLTVL.

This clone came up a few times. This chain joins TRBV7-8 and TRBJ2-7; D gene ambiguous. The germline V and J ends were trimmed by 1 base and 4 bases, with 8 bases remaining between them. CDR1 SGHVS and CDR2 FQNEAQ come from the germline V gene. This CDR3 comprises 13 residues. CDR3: CASSLVPEYEQYF. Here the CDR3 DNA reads TGTGCCAGCAGCTTAGTACCCGAGTACGAGCAGTACTTC.

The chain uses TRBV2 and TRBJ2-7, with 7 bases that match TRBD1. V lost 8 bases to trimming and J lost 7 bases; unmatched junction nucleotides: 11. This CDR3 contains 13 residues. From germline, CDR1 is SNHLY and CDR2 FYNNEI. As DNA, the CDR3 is TGTGCCAGCGGTTCCCTCCCGGGACAGGAGCAGTACTTC. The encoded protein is CASGSLPGQEQYF.

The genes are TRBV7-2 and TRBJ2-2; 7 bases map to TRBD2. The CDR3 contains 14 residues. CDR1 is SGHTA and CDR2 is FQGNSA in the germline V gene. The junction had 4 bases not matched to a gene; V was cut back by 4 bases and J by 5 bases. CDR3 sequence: CASSSSGVTGELFF. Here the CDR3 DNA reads TGTGCCAGCAGCTCTAGCGGAGTTACCGGGGAGCTGTTTTTT.

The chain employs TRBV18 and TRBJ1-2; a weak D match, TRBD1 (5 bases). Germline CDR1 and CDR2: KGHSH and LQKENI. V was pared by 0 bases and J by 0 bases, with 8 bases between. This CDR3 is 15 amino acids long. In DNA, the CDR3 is TGTGCCAGCTCACCACCGTCGGGGGCTAACTATGGCTACACCTTC. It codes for CASSPPSGANYGYTF.

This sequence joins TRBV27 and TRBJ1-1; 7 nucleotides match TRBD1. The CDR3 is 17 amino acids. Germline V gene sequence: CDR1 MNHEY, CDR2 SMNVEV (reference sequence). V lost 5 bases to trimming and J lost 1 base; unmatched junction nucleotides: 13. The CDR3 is CASSNRQGTGPNTEAFF. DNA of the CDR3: TGTGCCAGCAGTAACCGACAGGGAACGGGCCCGAACACTGAAGCTTTCTTT.

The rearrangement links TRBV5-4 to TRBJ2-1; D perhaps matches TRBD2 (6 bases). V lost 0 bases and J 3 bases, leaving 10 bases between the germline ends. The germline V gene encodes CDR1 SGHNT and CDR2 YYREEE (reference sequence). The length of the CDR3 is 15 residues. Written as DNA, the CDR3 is TGTGCCAGCAGCTTGGTTCCGGGGGACTACAATGAGCAGTTCTTC. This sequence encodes CASSLVPGDYNEQFF. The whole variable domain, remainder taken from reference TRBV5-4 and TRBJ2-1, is ETGVTQSPTHLIKTRGQQVTLRCSSQSGHNTVSWYQQALGQGPQFIFQYYREEENGRGNFPPRFSGLQFPNYSSELNVNALELDDSALYLCASSLVPGDYNEQFFGPGTRLTVL.

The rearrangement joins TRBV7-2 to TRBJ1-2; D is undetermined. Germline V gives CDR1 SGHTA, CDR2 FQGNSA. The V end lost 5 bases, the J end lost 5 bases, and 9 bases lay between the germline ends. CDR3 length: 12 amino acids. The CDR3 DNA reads TGTGCCAGCAGCCAAACAGCGTATGGCTACACCTTC. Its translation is CASSQTAYGYTF.

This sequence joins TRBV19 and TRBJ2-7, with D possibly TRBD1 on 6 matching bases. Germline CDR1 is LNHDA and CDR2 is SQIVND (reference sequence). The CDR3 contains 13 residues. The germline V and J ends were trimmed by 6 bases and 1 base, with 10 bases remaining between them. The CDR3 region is CASSNGQSYEQYF. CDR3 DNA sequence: TGTGCCAGTAGCAACGGACAGTCCTACGAGCAGTACTTC. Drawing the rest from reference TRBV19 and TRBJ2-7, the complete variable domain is DGGITQSPKYLFRKEGQNVTLSCEQNLNHDAMYWYRQDPGQGLRLIYYSQIVNDFQKGDIAEGYSVSREKKESFPLTVTSAQKNPTAFYLCASSNGQSYEQYFGPGTRLTVT.

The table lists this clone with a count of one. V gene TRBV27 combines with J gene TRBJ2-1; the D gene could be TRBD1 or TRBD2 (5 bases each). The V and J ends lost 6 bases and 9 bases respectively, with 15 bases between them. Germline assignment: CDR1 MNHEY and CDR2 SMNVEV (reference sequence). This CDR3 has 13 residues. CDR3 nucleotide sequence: TGTGCCAGCAGGCCGGGGCATGGGACTGAGCAGTTCTTC. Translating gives CASRPGHGTEQFF.

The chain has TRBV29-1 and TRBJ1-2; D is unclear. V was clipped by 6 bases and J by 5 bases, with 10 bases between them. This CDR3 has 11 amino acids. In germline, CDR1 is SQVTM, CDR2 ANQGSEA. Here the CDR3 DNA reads TGCAGCGTCGGCGAGCCGTATGGCTACACCTTC. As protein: CSVGEPYGYTF. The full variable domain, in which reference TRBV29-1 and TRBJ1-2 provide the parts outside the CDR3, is SAVISQKPSRDICQRGTSLTIQCQVDSQVTMMFWYRQQPGQSLTLIATANQGSEATYESGFVIDKFPISRPNLTFSTLTVSNMSPEDSSIYLCSVGEPYGYTFGSGTRLTVV.

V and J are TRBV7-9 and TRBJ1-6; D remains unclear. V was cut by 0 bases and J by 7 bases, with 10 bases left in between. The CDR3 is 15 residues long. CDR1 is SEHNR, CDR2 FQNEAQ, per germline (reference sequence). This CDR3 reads CASSLAVGNNSPLHF. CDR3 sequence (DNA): TGTGCCAGCAGCTTAGCGGTGGGTAACAATTCACCCCTCCACTTT.

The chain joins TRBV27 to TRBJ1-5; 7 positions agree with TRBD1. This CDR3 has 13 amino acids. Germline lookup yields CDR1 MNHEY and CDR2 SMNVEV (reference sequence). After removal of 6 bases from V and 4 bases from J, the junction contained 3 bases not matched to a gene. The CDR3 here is CASSGTVNQPQHF. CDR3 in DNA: TGTGCCAGCAGCGGGACAGTTAATCAGCCCCAGCATTTT.

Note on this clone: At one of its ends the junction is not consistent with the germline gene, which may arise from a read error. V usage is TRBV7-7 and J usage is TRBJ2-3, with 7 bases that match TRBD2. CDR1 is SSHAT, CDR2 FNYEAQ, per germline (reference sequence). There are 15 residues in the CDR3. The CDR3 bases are TGTGCTAGCAGACCTTATCGGGGAGGGAATGATACGCAGTATTTT. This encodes CASRPYRGGNDTQYF.

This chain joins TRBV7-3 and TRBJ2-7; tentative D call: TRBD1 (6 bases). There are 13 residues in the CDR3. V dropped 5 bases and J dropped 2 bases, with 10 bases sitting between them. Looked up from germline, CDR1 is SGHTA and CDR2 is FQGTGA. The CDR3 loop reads CASSLGQPYEQYF. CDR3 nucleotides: TGTGCCAGCAGCCTCGGACAGCCCTACGAGCAGTACTTC.

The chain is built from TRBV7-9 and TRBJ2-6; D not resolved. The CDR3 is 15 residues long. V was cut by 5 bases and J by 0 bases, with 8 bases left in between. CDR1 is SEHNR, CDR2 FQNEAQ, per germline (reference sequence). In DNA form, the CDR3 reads TGTGCCAGCAGCCAGGCCAACTCTGGGGCCAACGTCCTGACTTTC. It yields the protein CASSQANSGANVLTF.